The 24 T cell receptor beta chains reported below all come from one sample, sequenced in a study of shared clonotypes between healthy human individuals. The protocol was immunoSEQ multiplex PCR, while the TCRdb copy is restricted to in-frame clones and leaves out a portion. The profile shows some 700,000 clones, roughly 88% of them singletons. The sample taken for sequencing was memory CD8+ T cells from PBMCs. Subset given: CD45RO+ cells pooled with CCR7-negative TemRA cells. These receptors were obtained from a man younger than 35 in good health. Some clones in this sample may be carry-over from other donors' samples.

This clone was detected only once. This sequence joins TRBV9 and TRBJ2-1; possible D gene TRBD2, 5 bases. This CDR3 spans 15 amino acids. Germline V gene data show CDR1 as SGDLS and CDR2 as YYNGEE. The V end lost 0 bases, the J end lost 8 bases, and 15 bases lay between the germline ends. CDR3 nucleotide sequence: TGTGCCAGCAGCGTAGCGGCTAGCCGGTGGGATGAGCAGTTCTTC. The encoded protein is CASSVAASRWDEQFF.

The chain carries TRBV2 and TRBJ1-3, with unresolved D. Trimming took off 5 bases at V and 2 bases at J, with 19 bases between the two ends. CDR1 and CDR2 (germline): SNHLY, FYNNEI. The CDR3 loop spans 17 amino acids. The CDR3 bases are TGTGCCAGCAGTCCCGGACCACTCAGTGCACCTGGAAACACCATATATTTT. As protein: CASSPGPLSAPGNTIYF.

The chain carries TRBV19 and TRBJ2-2; D is tentatively TRBD1 or TRBD2 (5 bases each). Germline V gene sequence: CDR1 LNHDA, CDR2 SQIVND (reference sequence). The CDR3 covers 14 residues. V lost 7 bases and J lost 2, with 11 bases in between. CDR3 in amino acids: CASTKRGNTGELFF. As DNA, the CDR3 is TGTGCCAGTACGAAGAGGGGAAACACCGGGGAGCTGTTTTTT.

The CDR3 reads CASSLTSGSYEQYF. The CDR3 nucleotides are TGTGCCAGCAGCTTAACTAGCGGAAGCTACGAGCAGTACTTC. The chain combines TRBV7-2 with TRBJ2-7, with 8 bases aligning to TRBD2. The germline gives CDR1 SGHTA, CDR2 FQGNSA. V dropped 2 bases and J dropped 3; count of bases not matched to a gene: 3. The CDR3 totals 14 residues.

The V and J genes are TRBV11-2 and TRBJ2-1, with 9 bases matching TRBD1. The CDR3 contains 15 residues. With 5 bases clipped from V and 2 bases from J, the junction kept 4 bases outside the gene matches. The germline V gene has CDR1 SGHAT and CDR2 FQNNGV. The CDR3 sequence: CASSPGQGPYNEQFF. Written as DNA, the CDR3 is TGTGCCAGCAGCCCGGGACAGGGCCCCTACAATGAGCAGTTCTTC.

The J gene is TRBJ2-7, the V gene TRBV11-2, with D unresolved. Germline CDR1 and CDR2: SGHAT and FQNNGV. The CDR3 is 13 amino acids. V lost 10 bases to trimming and J lost 3 bases, with 16 bases between them. The CDR3 DNA follows: TGTGCCACTTCGAGCCCGCTTTTCTACGAGCAGTACTTC. Protein product: CATSSPLFYEQYF.

The chain uses TRBV30 and TRBJ1-4; D not resolved. V was trimmed by 0 bases and J by 12 bases, leaving 14 bases between them. CDR3 size: 13 residues. Germline loops: CDR1 GTSNPN, CDR2 SVGIG (reference sequence). The CDR3 DNA follows: TGTGCCTGGAGTGTAGGCGGGGAGGAAGAACTGTTTTTT. Translated, it gives CAWSVGGEEELFF. Combining the CDR3 with reference TRBV30 and TRBJ1-4 gives the whole variable domain SQTIHQWPATLVQPVGSPLSLECTVEGTSNPNLYWYRQAAGRGLQLLFYSVGIGQISSEVPQNLSASRPQDRQFILSSKKLLLSDSGFYLCAWSVGGEEELFFGSGTQLSVL.

The gene calls are TRBV6-6 and TRBJ2-7, with 8 bases lining up with TRBD1. The ends lost 6 bases at V and 6 bases at J; junction bases unmatched: 7. Germline V gene data show CDR1 as MNHNY and CDR2 as SVGAGI (reference sequence). CDR3 size: 13 residues. Written as DNA, the CDR3 is TGTGCCAGCAGATTGGACAGGGAAGGCGAGCAGTACTTC. This translates into CASRLDREGEQYF.

The rearrangement uses TRBV9 and TRBJ2-5; D is possibly TRBD2 (7 bases). Germline CDR1 is SGDLS and CDR2 is YYNGEE. The V end lost 0 bases, the J end lost 3 bases, and 12 bases lay between the germline ends. CDR3 size: 15 residues. CDR3 in amino acids: CASSVGGGNEETQYF. The DNA of the CDR3 is TGTGCCAGCAGCGTAGGGGGGGGCAACGAAGAGACCCAGTACTTC.

This chain uses TRBV7-9 with TRBJ2-1; 7 bases are a match to TRBD2. The J segment lost 3 bases and the V segment lost 5 bases, leaving 10 bases of the junction unmatched. The length of the CDR3 is 16 residues. CDR1 is SEHNR and CDR2 is FQNEAQ in the germline V gene (reference sequence). The chain's CDR3 is CASSPASGPYYNEQFF. For the CDR3, the DNA is TGTGCCAGCAGCCCCGCTAGCGGACCATACTACAATGAGCAGTTCTTC. Combining the CDR3 with reference TRBV7-9 and TRBJ2-1 gives the whole variable domain DTGVSQNPRHKITKRGQNVTFRCDPISEHNRLYWYRQTLGQGPEFLTYFQNEAQLEKSRLLSDRFSAERPKGSFSTLEIQRTEQGDSAMYLCASSPASGPYYNEQFFGPGTRLTVL.

V usage is TRBV4-3 and J usage is TRBJ2-2; D is uncertain. Germline V gene data show CDR1 as LGHNA and CDR2 as YSLEER. The V end was cut by 3 bases, the J end by 1 base, with 12 bases between. CDR3 size: 16 residues. For the CDR3, the DNA is TGCGCCAGCAGCCATGCTTTCACGGGGAACACCGGGGAGCTGTTTTTT. Its translation: CASSHAFTGNTGELFF.

V is TRBV7-9 and J is TRBJ2-1; D is unclear. V dropped 4 bases and J dropped 6 bases, with 16 bases sitting between them. The CDR3 contains 15 residues. The germline gives CDR1 SEHNR, CDR2 FQNEAQ (reference sequence). The CDR3 DNA sequence: TGTGCCAGCAGCTCGTCCGCATTAGCCCCCAATGAGCAGTTCTTC. As protein: CASSSSALAPNEQFF. Complete variable domain (other parts from reference TRBV7-9 and TRBJ2-1): DTGVSQNPRHKITKRGQNVTFRCDPISEHNRLYWYRQTLGQGPEFLTYFQNEAQLEKSRLLSDRFSAERPKGSFSTLEIQRTEQGDSAMYLCASSSSALAPNEQFFGPGTRLTVL.

This clone was counted once. The chain employs TRBV28 and TRBJ2-7; TRBD2 aligns across 7 bases. Germline CDR1 reads MDHEN; CDR2 reads SYDVKM. V gave up 5 bases and J gave up 3 bases; unmatched junction bases: 7. The length of the CDR3 is 14 residues. As DNA, the CDR3 is TGTGCCAGCAGTATGACCGGGACTAACTACGAGCAGTACTTC. Protein sequence: CASSMTGTNYEQYF.

This chain connects TRBV30 to TRBJ2-7, with D perhaps TRBD2 (6 bases). Deletions cut 0 bases from V and 0 bases from J, with 9 bases between. The CDR3 is made up of 14 amino acids. Looked up from germline, CDR1 is GTSNPN and CDR2 is SVGIG (reference sequence). The CDR3 spells CAWSVGDSSYEQYF. The CDR3, as DNA: TGTGCCTGGAGTGTAGGGGACTCCTCCTACGAGCAGTACTTC.

This chain links TRBV10-2 with TRBJ2-1; D not resolved. Trimming pared 6 bases from V and 2 bases from J, leaving 2 bases between. The germline gives CDR1 WSHSY, CDR2 SAAADI. The CDR3 is made up of 11 amino acids. Written as DNA, the CDR3 is TGCGCCAGCAGGGCCTACAATGAGCAGTTCTTC. It specifies CASRAYNEQFF.

The chain combines TRBV5-1 with TRBJ2-7, with 9 bases identical to TRBD2. The CDR3 totals 16 residues. V lost 4 bases, J lost 7 bases, and 15 bases stayed unmatched. The V gene's germline CDR1 is SGHRS and CDR2 YFSETQ. CDR3 nucleotide sequence: TGCGCCAGCAGCCCAACGACCGGGACTAGCTGGTGGGAGCAGTACTTC. Protein: CASSPTTGTSWWEQYF. Full variable domain (missing parts from reference TRBV5-1 and TRBJ2-7): KAGVTQTPRYLIKTRGQQVTLSCSPISGHRSVSWYQQTPGQGLQFLFEYFSETQRNKGNFPGRFSGRQFSNSRSEMNVSTLELGDSALYLCASSPTTGTSWWEQYFGPGTRLTVT.

This clone was seen more than once but under ten times. The chain joins TRBV7-8 to TRBJ2-3; 12 nucleotides match TRBD2. V trimming: 6 bases; J trimming: 0 bases; junction bases outside the gene matches: 4. This CDR3 is built from 16 residues. In germline, CDR1 is SGHVS, CDR2 FQNEAQ. The CDR3 loop is CASRRLAGASTDTQYF. The CDR3 DNA sequence: TGTGCCAGCAGAAGACTAGCGGGGGCGAGCACAGATACGCAGTATTTT.

The chain has TRBV5-6 and TRBJ1-2; no clear D gene. Germline V gene sequence: CDR1 SGHDT, CDR2 YYEEEE. The CDR3 is 14 residues long. V gave up 3 bases and J gave up 4 bases, with 13 bases separating them. CDR3 DNA sequence: TGTGCCAGCAGCTGGGTGGAGGGAACCTATGGCTACACCTTC. This codes for CASSWVEGTYGYTF.

The chain employs TRBV27 and TRBJ2-7, with TRBD2 identical over 11 bases. Germline CDR1 MNHEY, CDR2 SMNVEV (reference sequence). The junction had 20 bases not matched to a gene; V was cut back by 4 bases and J by 9 bases. The CDR3 loop spans 18 amino acids. In DNA, the CDR3 is TGTGCCAGCAGTTACCAACTCCCGGTAGCGGGAGGGCCCGAGTGGCAGTACTTC. Protein sequence: CASSYQLPVAGGPEWQYF.

This clone was seen a single time. The chain has TRBV6-5 and TRBJ2-3; the D call may be TRBD1 or TRBD2 (5 bases each). This CDR3 is 16 amino acids long. The germline gives CDR1 MNHEY, CDR2 SVGAGI. Between the trimmed V and J ends, which lost 4 bases and 0 bases, there was a span of 14 bases. CDR3 sequence reads: CASSFEGTSSTDTQYF. CDR3 bases: TGTGCCAGCAGTTTCGAGGGGACCTCTAGCACAGATACGCAGTATTTT.

J is TRBJ2-7 and V is TRBV13; possible D gene TRBD1, 6 bases. V was cut by 4 bases and J by 6 bases, with 10 bases left in between. Germline CDR1 is PRHDT and CDR2 is FYEKMQ (reference sequence). The CDR3 extends over 12 amino acids. DNA of the CDR3: TGTGCCAGCAGCTCCACAGGGTTCGAGCAGTACTTC. Translation: CASSSTGFEQYF.

This clone occurred many times. V usage is TRBV7-8 and J usage is TRBJ2-5, with D tentatively TRBD2 (5 bases). Deletions cut 5 bases from V and 4 bases from J, with 17 bases between. Germline V gene data show CDR1 as SGHVS and CDR2 as FQNEAQ. The CDR3 totals 15 residues. CDR3 in amino acids: CASSLELLAPETQYF. For the CDR3, the DNA is TGTGCCAGCAGCCTCGAACTTCTAGCCCCAGAGACCCAGTACTTC.

This chain links TRBV27 with TRBJ2-7; D is possibly TRBD1 (6 bases). The germline V gene has CDR1 MNHEY and CDR2 SMNVEV (reference sequence). The CDR3 is 15 amino acids. V lost 6 bases and J lost 3, with 18 bases in between. CDR3 sequence: CASSLPGRGNYEQYF. CDR3 in DNA: TGTGCCAGCAGCCTCCCGGGCAGGGGCAACTACGAGCAGTACTTC.

The chain links TRBV9 to TRBJ2-1; D call uncertain. Germline CDR1 SGDLS, CDR2 YYNGEE. The CDR3 runs to 12 residues. The ends were cut back, 7 bases at V and 9 bases at J, with 14 bases in the middle. CDR3 region: CASADGNGEQFF. CDR3 sequence (DNA): TGTGCCAGCGCGGACGGCAACGGTGAGCAGTTCTTC.